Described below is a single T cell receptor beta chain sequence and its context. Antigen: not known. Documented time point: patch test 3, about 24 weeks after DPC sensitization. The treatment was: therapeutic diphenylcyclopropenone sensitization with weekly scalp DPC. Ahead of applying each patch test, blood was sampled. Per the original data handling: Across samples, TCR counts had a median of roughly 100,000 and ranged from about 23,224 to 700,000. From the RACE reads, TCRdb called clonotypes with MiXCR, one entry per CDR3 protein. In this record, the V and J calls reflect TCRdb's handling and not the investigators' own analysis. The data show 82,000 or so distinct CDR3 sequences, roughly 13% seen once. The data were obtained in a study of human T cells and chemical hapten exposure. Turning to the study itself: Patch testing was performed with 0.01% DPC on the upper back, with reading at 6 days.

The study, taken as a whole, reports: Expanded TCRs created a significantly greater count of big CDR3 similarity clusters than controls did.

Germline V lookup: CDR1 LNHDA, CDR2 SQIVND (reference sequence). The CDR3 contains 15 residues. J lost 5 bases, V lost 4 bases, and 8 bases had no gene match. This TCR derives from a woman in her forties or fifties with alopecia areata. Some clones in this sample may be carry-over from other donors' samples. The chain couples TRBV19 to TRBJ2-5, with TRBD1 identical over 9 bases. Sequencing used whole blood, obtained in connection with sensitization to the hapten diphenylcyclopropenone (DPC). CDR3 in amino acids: CASSTGTGRTETQYF. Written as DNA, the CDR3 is TGTGCCAGTAGTACAGGGACAGGGAGAACGGAGACCCAGTACTTC.